A single sample gave rise to the 19 T cell receptor beta chains below, sequenced in a study of regulatory T cells in long-lasting Graves disease. Time point of the sample: newly diagnosed GD, antithyroid drugs for less than 3 months. RNA from PBMCs was the source of the TCR library. Both iRepertoire HTBI primers and Arm-PCR of CDR3 regions were used to build the TCR beta libraries. TCRdb re-derived calls from the multiplex PCR reads in MiXCR, one entry per CDR3 protein. The sample yields approximately 480,000 distinct CDR3 sequences, 15% to 20% seen once. These records were also assigned to another study, of T cells in Graves' hyperthyroidism and ophthalmopathy.

The specimen comprised peripheral blood mononuclear cells (PBMCs), sampled at new diagnosis, from a patient treated with antithyroid drugs. The origin of the receptors is a man aged 40-55 years with Graves disease.

J is TRBJ2-7 and V is TRBV5-6; TRBD1 aligns across 10 bases. This CDR3 has 14 amino acids. Looked up from germline, CDR1 is SGHDT and CDR2 is YYEEEE. J lost 4 bases, V lost 3 bases, and 4 bases had no gene match. CDR3 region: CASSSTGQGYEQYF. For the CDR3, the DNA is TGTGCCAGCAGCTCAACGGGACAGGGGTACGAGCAGTACTTC.

The chain carries TRBV6-2 or TRBV6-3 and TRBJ2-4; possibly TRBD1 for D (6 bases). The CDR3 extends over 16 amino acids. Germline assignment: CDR1 MNHEY and CDR2 SVGEGT. V was clipped by 7 bases and J by 0 bases, with 16 bases between them. The CDR3 coding sequence is TGTGCCAGCACCCGAGACAGGACTCAAGCCAAAAACATTCAGTACTTC. Its protein product is CASTRDRTQAKNIQYF.

This sequence joins TRBV6-2 or TRBV6-3 and TRBJ1-1; D is undetermined. The ends were cut back, 7 bases at V and 1 base at J, with 13 bases in the middle. Per the germline V gene, CDR1 is MNHEY and CDR2 is SVGEGT. The CDR3 totals 14 residues. CDR3 coding DNA: TGTGCCAGCAAAGGAACAGTTGCGAACACTGAAGCTTTCTTT. It encodes CASKGTVANTEAFF.

The chain uses TRBV7-9 and TRBJ1-5, with D uncertain. Trimming stripped 6 bases from V and 5 bases from J, with 11 bases between. The germline CDR1 and CDR2 sequences are SEHNR and FQNEAQ (reference sequence). The CDR3 extends over 13 amino acids. This CDR3 reads CASSLFGDQPQHF. The CDR3 DNA reads TGTGCCAGCAGTTTATTTGGGGATCAGCCCCAGCATTTT.

This clonotype was seen many times. J is TRBJ2-1 and V is TRBV3-1; D call uncertain. The CDR3 length is 12 residues. The V end lost 1 base, the J end lost 12 bases, and 10 bases lay between the germline ends. Germline CDR1 and CDR2: LGHDT and YNNKEL (reference sequence). In nucleotides, the CDR3 is TGTGCCAGCAGCCAAGTTGGGAACAGGCAGTTCTTC. Translation: CASSQVGNRQFF.

The chain carries TRBV7-9 and TRBJ1-1, with unresolved D. Per germline, CDR1 SEHNR and CDR2 FQNEAQ (reference sequence). The CDR3 runs to 13 residues. Trimming stripped 4 bases from V and 3 bases from J, with 9 bases between. The CDR3 protein is CASSSAEYTEAFF. CDR3 in DNA: TGTGCCAGCAGCTCTGCAGAGTACACTGAAGCTTTCTTT.

This clonotype was seen many times. The genes are TRBV28 and TRBJ1-2; tentatively, D is TRBD1 (5 bases). This CDR3 is 15 amino acids long. The germline V gene has CDR1 MDHEN and CDR2 SYDVKM. Trimming pared 8 bases from V and 6 bases from J, leaving 22 bases between. The DNA for the CDR3 is TGTGCCAGCGGCACCCTGGGGCGGGGTCGGAATGGCTACACCTTC. It codes for CASGTLGRGRNGYTF.

A remark on this clonotype: The missing conserved phenylalanine or tryptophan at the end of this CDR3 makes a read error likely. It is unclear where the CDR3 begins or ends on the DNA, so no DNA is shown, and the CDR3 is as TCRdb lists it. The J gene is TRBJ2-1, the V gene TRBV6-1; TRBD1 reflects the table's D call only, with no check against the DNA. Germline V CDR1 and CDR2: MNHNS, SASEGT. A total of 12 residues make up the CDR3, ends included. The chain's CDR3 is CASRADQGVDRV.

This clonotype has ten or more counts. The chain carries TRBV30 and TRBJ1-2; D gene unclear. The V end lost 0 bases, the J end lost 3 bases, and 8 bases lay between the germline ends. The CDR3 runs to 13 residues. Germline CDR1 and CDR2: GTSNPN and SVGIG (reference sequence). As DNA, the CDR3 is TGTGCCTGGAGTGTCAAGGGCTACTATGGCTACACCTTC. It translates to CAWSVKGYYGYTF.

This clonotype was recorded at least ten times. Germline is not matched at one junction end, which may reflect a read error. The J gene is TRBJ2-1, the V gene TRBV5-5; 9 positions agree with TRBD2. From germline, CDR1 is SGHKS and CDR2 YYEKEE (reference sequence). The CDR3 totals 16 residues. In nucleotides, the CDR3 is TGCGCCAGCAGCTTGGCGCGGACTAGCGCGTACAATGAGCAGTTCTTC. Amino acid sequence: CASSLARTSAYNEQFF. Together with reference TRBV5-5 and TRBJ2-1, the CDR3 gives the full variable domain: DAGVTQSPTHLIKTRGQQVTLRCSPISGHKSVSWYQQVLGQGPQFIFQYYEKEERGRGNFPDRFSARQFPNYSSELNVNALLLGDSALYLCASSLARTSAYNEQFFGPGTRLTVL.

This clonotype has a count of ten or more. The chain has TRBV20-1 and TRBJ2-1; 8 bases agree with TRBD1. Germline CDR1 is DFQATT and CDR2 is SNEGSKA (reference sequence). The CDR3 is made up of 15 amino acids. Losses at the gene ends were 0 bases for V and 8 bases for J; bases not matched to a gene: 9. The CDR3 region is CSARDLRGLSYEQFF. CDR3 coding DNA: TGCAGTGCTAGAGATCTCAGGGGGCTTTCTTATGAGCAGTTCTTC.

In its sample, this clonotype was seen a few times. The CDR3 spells CASRETNNEQFF. The CDR3 nucleotides are TGTGCCAGCAGGGAAACCAACAATGAGCAGTTCTTC. The rearrangement links TRBV6-2 or TRBV6-3 to TRBJ2-1; D remains unclear. This CDR3 is 12 amino acids long. Trimming removed 6 bases at V and 5 bases at J, with 8 bases between. CDR1 and CDR2 (germline): MNHEY, SVGEGT.

The chain joins TRBV29-1 to TRBJ1-5, with D hard to call. The V gene lost 6 bases and the J gene lost 4 bases, with 10 bases spanning the gap. Germline CDR1 reads SQVTM; CDR2 reads ANQGSEA. CDR3 length: 12 residues. CDR3 sequence (DNA): TGCAGCGTCGGGCAGCGGAATCAGCCCCAGCATTTT. Amino acid sequence: CSVGQRNQPQHF.

This clonotype has at least ten counts. The chain employs TRBV20-1 and TRBJ2-2, with TRBD2 matching 13 bases. This CDR3 is 17 amino acids long. V shed 2 bases, J shed 5 bases, and the junction held 8 bases outside the gene matches. Germline assignment: CDR1 DFQATT and CDR2 SNEGSKA (reference sequence). The CDR3 DNA is TGCAGTGCTAGACGCGGGACTAGCGGGAAGGTAACCGGGGAGCTGTTTTTT. Protein: CSARRGTSGKVTGELFF.

This clonotype has a count of ten or more. V usage is TRBV24-1 and J usage is TRBJ2-2; D ambiguous. The CDR3 length is 14 residues. CDR1 KGHDR and CDR2 SFDVKD come from the germline V gene. Trimming removed 5 bases from V and 4 bases from J, with 10 bases in between. CDR3 in amino acids: CATSADDITGELFF. CDR3 DNA: TGTGCCACCAGTGCCGATGACATCACCGGGGAGCTGTTTTTT.

The V call is TRBV24-1, the J call TRBJ2-3, with D possibly being TRBD2 (7 bases). The CDR3 consists of 15 residues. Germline V gene lookup returns CDR1 KGHDR and CDR2 SFDVKD. V shed 5 bases and J shed 5 bases, with 16 bases lying between them. The CDR3 nucleotides are TGTGCCACCAGTGGCATAGGGGGGGAAGGAGATACGCAGTATTTT. Translated, it gives CATSGIGGEGDTQYF.

The V call is TRBV20-1, the J call TRBJ2-1, with TRBD2 matching over 8 bases. The CDR3 loop spans 14 amino acids. The germline V gene has CDR1 DFQATT and CDR2 SNEGSKA (reference sequence). V lost 7 bases to trimming and J lost 4 bases; unmatched junction nucleotides: 9. CDR3 DNA sequence: TGCAGTGGCGCGGGAGGCGTACCTTACAATGAGCAGTTCTTC. It specifies CSGAGGVPYNEQFF.

A word on this clonotype: It may be a read error: a sequence one base away is much more abundant. This chain joins TRBV5-5 and TRBJ1-1; no definite D call. V lost 3 bases and J lost 3, with 6 bases in between. The CDR3 covers 12 residues. Germline V CDR1 and CDR2: SGHKS, YYEKEE (reference sequence). As DNA, the CDR3 is TGTGCCAGCAGCTGGGATGACACTGAAGCTTTCTTT. Translating gives CASSWDDTEAFF.

This clonotype was counted between two and nine times. The chain uses TRBV5-5 and TRBJ2-2; the D is unclear. There are 15 residues in the CDR3. Germline V gene lookup returns CDR1 SGHKS and CDR2 YYEKEE (reference sequence). V was shortened by 4 bases and J by 4 bases, with 14 bases between the two germline ends. CDR3 DNA sequence: TGTGCCAGCAGCCAGAATGGTCGAGCCACCGGGGAGCTGTTTTTT. This codes for CASSQNGRATGELFF.